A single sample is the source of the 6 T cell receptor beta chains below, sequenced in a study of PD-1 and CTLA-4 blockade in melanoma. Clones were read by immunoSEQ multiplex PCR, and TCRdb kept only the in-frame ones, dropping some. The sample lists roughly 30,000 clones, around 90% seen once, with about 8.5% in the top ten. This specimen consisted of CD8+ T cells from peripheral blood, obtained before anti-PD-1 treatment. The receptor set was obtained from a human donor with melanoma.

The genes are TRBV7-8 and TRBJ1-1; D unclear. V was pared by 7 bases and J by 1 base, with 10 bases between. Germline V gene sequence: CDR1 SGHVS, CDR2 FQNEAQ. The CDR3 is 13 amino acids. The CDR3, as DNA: TGTGCCAGCAAGGACGGCCAGAACACTGAAGCTTTCTTT. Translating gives CASKDGQNTEAFF.

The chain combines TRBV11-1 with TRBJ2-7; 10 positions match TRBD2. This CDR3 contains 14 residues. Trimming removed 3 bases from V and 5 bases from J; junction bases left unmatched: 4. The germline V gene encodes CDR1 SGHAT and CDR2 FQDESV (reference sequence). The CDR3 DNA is TGTGCCAGCAGCTTGACTAGCGGGTACGACGAGCAGTACTTC. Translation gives CASSLTSGYDEQYF.

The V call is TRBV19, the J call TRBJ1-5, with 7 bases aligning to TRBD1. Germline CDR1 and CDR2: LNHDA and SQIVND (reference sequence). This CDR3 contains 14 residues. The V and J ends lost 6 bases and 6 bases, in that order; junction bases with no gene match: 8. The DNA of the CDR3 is TGTGCCAGTAGCTCGGGACAGATTTCTCAGCCCCAGCATTTT. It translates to CASSSGQISQPQHF.

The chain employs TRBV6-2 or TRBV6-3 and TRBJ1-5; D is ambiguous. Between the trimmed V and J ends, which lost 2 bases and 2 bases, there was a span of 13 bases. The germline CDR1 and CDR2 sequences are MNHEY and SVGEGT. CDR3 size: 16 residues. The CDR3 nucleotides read TGTGCCAGCAGTTACACCGTGGATGGCGGCAATCAGCCCCAGCATTTT. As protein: CASSYTVDGGNQPQHF.

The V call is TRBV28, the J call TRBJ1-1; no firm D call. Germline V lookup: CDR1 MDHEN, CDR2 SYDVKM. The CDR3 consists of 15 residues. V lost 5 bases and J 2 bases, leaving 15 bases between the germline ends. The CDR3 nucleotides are TGTGCCAGCAGTCCCTCGGGGTGGCCTAACACTGAAGCTTTCTTT. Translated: CASSPSGWPNTEAFF.

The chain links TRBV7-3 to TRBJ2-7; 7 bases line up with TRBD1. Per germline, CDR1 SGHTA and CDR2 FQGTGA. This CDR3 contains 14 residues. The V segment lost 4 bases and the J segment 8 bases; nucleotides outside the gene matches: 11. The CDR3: CASSSLGTDSQQYF. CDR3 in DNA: TGTGCCAGCAGCTCCTTAGGGACAGATTCTCAGCAGTACTTC.